Listed below are T cell receptor beta chains from one sample, sequenced in a study of blood T cell repertoires in COVID-19. TCRdb's copy holds only in-frame clones and misses some; the assay was immunoSEQ multiplex PCR. The sample shows roughly 63,000 clones, about 73% of them seen only once. Sequenced: peripheral blood. The receptors were gathered from a woman older than 75 with acute or convalescent COVID-19. CDR3s leave out the opening cysteine and the closing phenylalanine or tryptophan.

cdr3_aa	cdr3_length	v_call	j_call
ASSPGQAVGYSPLH	14	TRBV28	TRBJ1-6
SSFGRFTDTQY	11	TRBV29-1	TRBJ2-3
ASSTGGSNQPQH	12	TRBV5-6	TRBJ1-5
ASKLGRAAGELF	12	TRBV7-2	TRBJ2-2
ASSEERGGLYGYT	13	TRBV6-4	TRBJ1-2
ASSLRAIRENTEAF	14	TRBV7-8	TRBJ1-1
ASSLEYSRYT	10	TRBV11-2	TRBJ1-2
ASSFSGQGGRNEQY	14	TRBV7-8	TRBJ2-7
ASSPRESEQY	10	TRBV18	TRBJ2-7
ASSLFQVPNEKLF	13	TRBV7-2	TRBJ1-4
ASSPQRQGANEQF	13	TRBV18	TRBJ2-1
ASSVTGSGANVLT	13	TRBV9	TRBJ2-6
ASSQETLVASTDTQY	15	TRBV3-1/TRBV3-2	TRBJ2-3
ASSQTFGGSRNEQY	14	TRBV4-2	TRBJ2-7
ASSEDGTGVSPLH	13	TRBV2	TRBJ1-6
ASRPWDTTYEQY	12	TRBV6-5	TRBJ2-7
ASSSSPGGNEKLF	13	TRBV11-2	TRBJ1-4
ASSHGQGAWEQY	12	TRBV4-1	TRBJ2-7
ASSPLREGNQPQH	13	TRBV2	TRBJ1-5
ASIDITDPPYEQY	13	TRBV27	TRBJ2-7
ASSQVRLAGGTSGANVLT	18	TRBV4-3	TRBJ2-6
ASSSTGGTYEQY	12	TRBV5-1	TRBJ2-7
ASSEDRASPLH	11	TRBV6-4	TRBJ1-6
ASSFTGTGELF	11	TRBV5-6	TRBJ2-2
ASMRANYGYT	10	TRBV19	TRBJ1-2
ASRREQGSYEQY	12	TRBV5-1	TRBJ2-7
ASSGTGDYNEQF	12	TRBV6-2/TRBV6-3	TRBJ2-1
ASSLSLRDSQETQY	14	TRBV7-2	TRBJ2-5
ATTQAGRSYT	10	TRBV28	TRBJ1-2
ASSPLSTGVATGELF	15	TRBV7-7	TRBJ2-2
ASSEGAEQPQH	11	TRBV5-6	TRBJ1-5
AISDGQVNNQPQH	13	TRBV10-3	TRBJ1-5
ASSSDREETQY	11	TRBV2	TRBJ2-5
ASSVVPESREQY	12	TRBV9	TRBJ2-7
ASSFRYTGELF	11	TRBV5-1	TRBJ2-2